These 29 T cell receptor beta chains came from one sample sequenced in a study of blood T cell repertoires in COVID-19 (TCRdb year 2020). Libraries were constructed by the immunoSEQ multiplex PCR assay. TCRdb limited this immuneACCESS table to in-frame rearrangements with V and J called. A share of clones is missing; checked studies link under half to unresolved V genes, and the rest is unexplained. The sample table records 250,000 to 350,000 clones; 70% to 90% of these occur just once. The ten largest account for approximately 12% of the sample. Sequenced material: peripheral blood. The receptors stem from an older woman with acute or convalescent COVID-19.

The V and J genes are TRBV29-1 and TRBJ1-1; a weak D match, TRBD1 (6 bases). Trimming took off 8 bases at V and 1 base at J, with 14 bases between the two ends. This CDR3 is built from 13 residues. Germline V gene lookup returns CDR1 SQVTM and CDR2 ANQGSEA. The CDR3 DNA reads as TGCAGCTCAATCAGGGGCTCGAACACTGAAGCTTTCTTT. Its protein is CSSIRGSNTEAFF.

The chain employs TRBV2 and TRBJ1-2; D possibly corresponds to TRBD1 (5 bases). V lost 11 bases, J lost 7 bases, and 14 bases lay in between. CDR1 is SNHLY and CDR2 is FYNNEI in the germline V gene. The CDR3 covers 11 residues. In nucleotides, the CDR3 is TGTGCCGGGTCAGGGTTGGGTGGCTACACCTTC. Translation: CAGSGLGGYTF.

The rearrangement joins TRBV18 to TRBJ2-7, with a tentative D call TRBD2 (5 bases). Germline loops: CDR1 KGHSH, CDR2 LQKENI. The V end was cut by 6 bases, the J end by 4 bases, with 10 bases between. CDR3 length equals 12 residues. This chain's CDR3 is CASSGGVYEQYF. DNA for the CDR3: TGTGCCAGCTCCGGAGGCGTTTACGAGCAGTACTTC.

Remarks on this clone: A read error may account for a junction end that differs from germline. The chain uses TRBV24-1 and TRBJ1-1, with 9 bases aligning to TRBD1. Germline V gene sequence: CDR1 KGHDR, CDR2 SFDVKD. This CDR3 comprises 13 residues. DNA for the CDR3: TGTGCCACCAGTGAGCCGGGACAGGGAGATGCAATCTTT. Its translation: CATSEPGQGDAIF.

The chain links TRBV3-1 (or the pseudogene TRBV3-2) to TRBJ1-2; the D gene is possibly TRBD1 (5 bases). The V end lost 1 base, the J end lost 7 bases, and 13 bases lay between the germline ends. The CDR3 length is 14 residues. The germline V gene encodes CDR1 LGHDT and CDR2 YNNKEL (reference sequence). This chain's CDR3 is CASSQGGGSGGYTF. The CDR3, as DNA: TGTGCCAGCAGCCAAGGGGGGGGATCGGGTGGCTACACCTTC.

The V gene is TRBV6-5, the J gene TRBJ2-1, with 9 bases fitting TRBD1. Germline lookup yields CDR1 MNHEY and CDR2 SVGAGI. This CDR3 is 15 amino acids long. J was trimmed by 7 bases and V by 0 bases; bases with no gene match: 4. The CDR3 sequence: CASSYSRDRVNEQFF. The CDR3 bases are TGTGCCAGCAGTTACTCGAGGGACAGGGTAAATGAGCAGTTCTTC.

The gene calls are TRBV28 and TRBJ2-6; 10 bases align to TRBD1. Germline CDR1 reads MDHEN; CDR2 reads SYDVKM. The V segment lost 5 bases and the J segment 0 bases; nucleotides outside the gene matches: 7. CDR3 length equals 18 residues. The CDR3 reads CASSPGTGAASGANVLTF. CDR3 DNA sequence: TGTGCCAGCAGTCCCGGGACAGGGGCCGCCTCTGGGGCCAACGTCCTGACTTTC.

This rearrangement joins TRBV6-5 to TRBJ1-4, with D possibly TRBD1 on 5 matching bases. Per the germline V gene, CDR1 is MNHEY and CDR2 is SVGAGI. Trimming removed 0 bases at V and 8 bases at J, with 13 bases between. The length of the CDR3 is 15 residues. The CDR3 reads CASSYSGTRGEKLFF. CDR3 sequence (DNA): TGTGCCAGCAGTTACTCAGGGACTCGGGGGGAAAAACTGTTTTTT.

The CDR3 DNA reads as TGTGCCAGCAGCTTGGTGTCAGGGGGCTCGAGGGGCTACACCTTC. It specifies CASSLVSGGSRGYTF. The V call is TRBV5-4, the J call TRBJ1-2; 8 bases map to TRBD1. V lost 0 bases to trimming and J lost 8 bases; unmatched junction nucleotides: 9. CDR1 and CDR2 (germline): SGHNT, YYREEE (reference sequence). The CDR3 has 15 amino acids.

This clone was detected only once. J is TRBJ1-4 and V is TRBV6-5; maybe TRBD1 (5 bases). There are 16 residues in the CDR3. V was shortened by 0 bases and J by 8 bases, with 16 bases between the two germline ends. CDR1 and CDR2 from the germline V gene are MNHEY and SVGAGI. The CDR3 region is CASSYSGLLAGEKLFF. The CDR3 coding sequence is TGTGCCAGCAGTTACTCGGGACTCCTAGCGGGGGAAAAACTGTTTTTT.

The chain combines TRBV6-2 or TRBV6-3 with TRBJ1-1; D is possibly TRBD1 (5 bases). The CDR3 contains 14 residues. CDR1 is MNHEY and CDR2 is SVGEGT in the germline V gene. Trimming took 5 bases from V and 1 from J, leaving 11 bases between them. The CDR3 here is CASSPLGGNTEAFF. The CDR3 coding sequence is TGTGCCAGCAGTCCCCTGGGGGGGAACACTGAAGCTTTCTTT.

In its sample, this clone was seen once. This rearrangement joins TRBV9 to TRBJ1-6; 10 nucleotides line up with TRBD1. This CDR3 spans 13 amino acids. The ends lost 4 bases at V and 9 bases at J; junction bases unmatched: 1. Looked up from germline, CDR1 is SGDLS and CDR2 is YYNGEE. The CDR3 region has the DNA TGTGCCAGCAGCTGGACAGGGGGTTCACCCCTCCACTTT. Translating gives CASSWTGGSPLHF.

Only one count was recorded for this clone. The chain joins TRBV6-5 to TRBJ1-2; 8 bases match TRBD1. CDR3 length: 15 residues. Trimming cost V 6 bases and J 2 bases; bases outside gene matches: 8. CDR1 and CDR2 from the germline V gene are MNHEY and SVGAGI. CDR3 bases: TGTGCCAGCAGCCTGGGCTGGGACAGGAACTATGGCTACACCTTC. It translates to CASSLGWDRNYGYTF.

This sequence joins TRBV6-5 and TRBJ1-5, with D unresolved. CDR1 is MNHEY and CDR2 is SVGAGI in the germline V gene. There are 16 residues in the CDR3. V shed 2 bases and J shed 0 bases, with 11 bases lying between them. The CDR3 DNA sequence: TGTGCCAGCAGTTACAACCGGGATCATAGCAATCAGCCCCAGCATTTT. This gives the protein CASSYNRDHSNQPQHF.

This chain uses TRBV2 with TRBJ2-3, with D perhaps matching TRBD2 (6 bases). The CDR3 covers 16 residues. The V gene lost 3 bases and the J gene lost 2 bases, with 15 bases spanning the gap. Germline V gene lookup returns CDR1 SNHLY and CDR2 FYNNEI. The CDR3 sequence: CASSDGGTIDTDTQYF. The DNA of the CDR3 is TGTGCCAGCAGTGATGGAGGGACCATTGACACAGATACGCAGTATTTT.

This clone turned up a few times. The V and J genes are TRBV6-4 and TRBJ2-2, with D perhaps TRBD2 (5 bases). There are 14 residues in the CDR3. Germline V gene data show CDR1 as MRHNA and CDR2 as SNTAGT. The V end was cut by 4 bases, the J end by 2 bases, with 8 bases between. The CDR3 DNA follows: TGTGCCAGCAGTGCCTCTAGCAACACCGGGGAGCTGTTTTTT. Translated, it gives CASSASSNTGELFF.

The V call is TRBV2, the J call TRBJ2-3; D possibly corresponds to TRBD2 (5 bases). The length of the CDR3 is 13 residues. The germline gives CDR1 SNHLY, CDR2 FYNNEI. Trimming took off 7 bases at V and 0 bases at J, with 8 bases between the two ends. The CDR3 spells CASKAGSTDTQYF. CDR3 coding DNA: TGTGCCAGCAAGGCGGGTAGCACAGATACGCAGTATTTT.

The rearrangement uses TRBV3-1 (or the pseudogene TRBV3-2) and TRBJ2-7, with 11 bases lining up with TRBD2. The CDR3 has 15 amino acids. The germline V gene encodes CDR1 LGHDT and CDR2 YNNKEL (reference sequence). The J segment lost 4 bases and the V segment lost 5 bases, leaving 7 bases of the junction unmatched. The CDR3 spells CASSLPGLAAYEQYF. CDR3 coding DNA: TGTGCCAGCAGCTTACCGGGACTAGCGGCATACGAGCAGTACTTC.

The chain is built from TRBV6-6 and TRBJ1-4; the D gene is possibly TRBD1 (6 bases). The ends were cut back, 4 bases at V and 11 bases at J, with 20 bases in the middle. Per germline, CDR1 MNHNY and CDR2 SVGAGI (reference sequence). The CDR3 has 15 amino acids. This chain's CDR3 is CASSLEGGLSGKLFF. CDR3 bases: TGTGCCAGCAGTTTGGAGGGGGGACTATCAGGGAAACTGTTTTTT.

CDR3 sequence (DNA): TGTGCCAGCAGTTTAAGCTCCGGCGGCTCCTACGAGCAGTACTTC. Its protein is CASSLSSGGSYEQYF. The chain has TRBV28 and TRBJ2-7; no clear D gene. The germline V and J ends were trimmed by 2 bases and 0 bases, with 11 bases remaining between them. Germline V gene lookup returns CDR1 MDHEN and CDR2 SYDVKM. The CDR3 runs to 15 residues.

This chain links TRBV5-1 with TRBJ2-3, with 8 bases aligning to TRBD1. The germline gives CDR1 SGHRS, CDR2 YFSETQ. The length of the CDR3 is 14 residues. J was trimmed by 3 bases and V by 5 bases; bases with no gene match: 5. The CDR3 spells CASRPTGGTDTQYF. The CDR3 coding sequence is TGCGCCAGCAGACCAACAGGGGGGACAGATACGCAGTATTTT.

The chain has TRBV14 and TRBJ1-6; the match to TRBD1 covers 9 bases. With 4 bases clipped from V and 7 bases from J, the junction kept 5 bases outside the gene matches. The CDR3 runs 15 residues. Germline CDR1 is SGHDN and CDR2 is FVKESK. The CDR3 spells CASSPVTGGNSPLHF. DNA for the CDR3: TGTGCCAGCAGCCCCGTGACAGGGGGAAATTCACCCCTCCACTTT.

The rearrangement joins TRBV28 to TRBJ1-3, with 9 positions matching TRBD1. This CDR3 spans 15 amino acids. Germline V gives CDR1 MDHEN, CDR2 SYDVKM. V was clipped by 5 bases and J by 0 bases; unmatched bases: 2. The CDR3 spells CASSGTGSSGNTIYF. DNA of the CDR3: TGTGCCAGCAGTGGGACAGGGAGCTCTGGAAACACCATATATTTT.

This clone was counted a single time. This chain uses TRBV7-8 with TRBJ1-2; 9 bases are a match to TRBD1. The CDR3 covers 13 residues. Germline V lookup: CDR1 SGHVS, CDR2 FQNEAQ. Germline trimming cut 5 bases from V and 8 bases from J; bases unmatched to any gene: 6. DNA of the CDR3: TGTGCCAGCAGCCAACAGGGGGCGCGGGGCTACACCTTC. Translated: CASSQQGARGYTF.

The J gene is TRBJ1-1, the V gene TRBV5-1, with a tentative D call TRBD1 (5 bases). V gave up 4 bases and J gave up 4 bases, with 14 bases separating them. CDR3 length: 14 residues. From germline, CDR1 is SGHRS and CDR2 YFSETQ. CDR3 nucleotide sequence: TGCGCCAGCAGCCCTCAGGGTGGGTTCACTGAAGCTTTCTTT. It translates to CASSPQGGFTEAFF.

The J gene is TRBJ2-3, the V gene TRBV11-2; 9 positions match TRBD2. Losses at the gene ends were 5 bases for V and 2 bases for J; bases not matched to a gene: 11. Germline CDR1 and CDR2: SGHAT and FQNNGV. The CDR3 totals 17 residues. This CDR3 reads CASSPPAGGEYTDTQYF. DNA for the CDR3: TGTGCCAGCAGCCCCCCGGCGGGGGGGGAATACACAGATACGCAGTATTTT.

The gene calls are TRBV29-1 and TRBJ2-7, with D perhaps TRBD1 (5 bases). The CDR3 extends over 12 amino acids. V was clipped by 4 bases and J by 0 bases, with 7 bases between them. Germline CDR1 is SQVTM and CDR2 is ANQGSEA. The CDR3 is CSVARDSYEQYF. The CDR3 nucleotides are TGCAGCGTTGCCAGGGACTCCTACGAGCAGTACTTC.

The chain uses TRBV13 and TRBJ1-1; D is unresolved. Trimming pared 1 base from V and 10 bases from J, leaving 13 bases between. This CDR3 is built from 13 residues. Per the germline V gene, CDR1 is PRHDT and CDR2 is FYEKMQ (reference sequence). The CDR3 coding sequence is TGTGCCAGCAGCTTAGATCAAAACCGGGGAGCTTTCTTT. This sequence encodes CASSLDQNRGAFF.

The chain couples TRBV7-8 to TRBJ1-4; 7 nucleotides align to TRBD1. The germline V gene has CDR1 SGHVS and CDR2 FQNEAQ. The CDR3 length is 17 residues. With 5 bases clipped from V and 5 bases from J, the junction kept 14 bases outside the gene matches. CDR3 coding DNA: TGTGCCAGCAGCCACCGTAGGGGGCCGACCCCCAATGAAAAACTGTTTTTT. Amino acid sequence: CASSHRRGPTPNEKLFF.